Following are 8 T cell receptor beta chains from one sample sequenced in a study of shared clonotypes between healthy human individuals. Generated by immunoSEQ multiplex PCR, the TCRdb table keeps only in-frame clones and is missing some. The data hold approximately 2.1 million clones, with more than 80% observed a single time. Sequencing was performed on naive CD4+ T cells from PBMCs. The subset denotes: CD45RA+ positively selected. These receptors were taken from a man aged 18-30 years in good health. Some clones in this sample may be carry-over from other donors' samples.

This chain uses TRBV7-3 with TRBJ2-2; D may be TRBD2 (6 bases). The CDR3 consists of 13 residues. From germline, CDR1 is SGHTA and CDR2 FQGTGA. V gave up 3 bases and J gave up 7 bases, with 9 bases separating them. CDR3: CASSFSGDGELFF. In DNA form, the CDR3 reads TGTGCCAGCAGCTTTTCGGGGGACGGGGAGCTGTTTTTT.

The genes are TRBV6-1 and TRBJ2-7; the D gene is possibly TRBD2 (6 bases). The germline V gene encodes CDR1 MNHNS and CDR2 SASEGT. V dropped 6 bases and J dropped 5 bases, with 14 bases sitting between them. This CDR3 has 13 amino acids. The CDR3 region is CASRTGTPNEQYF. CDR3 bases: TGTGCCAGCAGAACCGGGACTCCTAACGAGCAGTACTTC.

The DNA of the CDR3 is TGCGCCAGCAGCCCAGGGCCACTAGCGGGAGGGCCCGGGGAGCTGTTTTTT. Translation gives CASSPGPLAGGPGELFF. This rearrangement joins TRBV4-1 to TRBJ2-2; 13 nucleotides align to TRBD2. The CDR3 is 17 amino acids. J gave up 6 bases and V 4 bases, and 8 bases lay outside the gene matches. Germline loops: CDR1 MGHRA, CDR2 YSYEKL.

V is TRBV29-1 and J is TRBJ1-5; 9 bases map to TRBD1. This CDR3 comprises 13 residues. Losses at the gene ends were 7 bases for V and 7 bases for J; bases not matched to a gene: 8. Germline lookup yields CDR1 SQVTM and CDR2 ANQGSEA. CDR3 in DNA: TGCAGCGCTGTACAGGGGGCGGGGCAGCCCCAGCATTTT. As protein: CSAVQGAGQPQHF.

This clone appeared once. The J gene is TRBJ1-5, the V gene TRBV28, with 7 bases aligning to TRBD1. Germline V gene data show CDR1 as MDHEN and CDR2 as SYDVKM. The CDR3 contains 14 residues. After removal of 7 bases from V and 4 bases from J, the junction contained 7 bases not matched to a gene. The CDR3 DNA sequence: TGTGCCAGCATAGCAGGGACAGTTAATCAGCCCCAGCATTTT. Its protein product is CASIAGTVNQPQHF.

This clone was observed once. The chain joins TRBV6-5 to TRBJ1-2; 11 positions agree with TRBD1. The CDR3 is made up of 15 amino acids. Germline assignment: CDR1 MNHEY and CDR2 SVGAGI. The ends lost 2 bases at V and 8 bases at J; junction bases unmatched: 7. The CDR3 spells CASSYRGQGAGGYTF. In nucleotides, the CDR3 is TGTGCCAGCAGTTACCGCGGACAGGGGGCTGGAGGCTACACCTTC.

This chain uses TRBV4-2 with TRBJ1-2; a possible D gene is TRBD1 (5 bases). The CDR3 runs 15 residues. Trimming stripped 0 bases from V and 4 bases from J, with 12 bases between. Germline V gene sequence: CDR1 LGHNA, CDR2 YNFKEQ. The CDR3 DNA is TGTGCCAGCAGCCAAGAACTGGGCGGGGCCTATGGCTACACCTTC. Its translation: CASSQELGGAYGYTF.

This clone has only a few counts. V is TRBV19 and J is TRBJ1-5; a weak D match, TRBD1 (6 bases). CDR1 and CDR2 from the germline V gene are LNHDA and SQIVND (reference sequence). This CDR3 is 14 amino acids long. V was trimmed by 4 bases and J by 6 bases, leaving 13 bases between them. This CDR3 is CASSTGEFGQPQHF. CDR3 DNA: TGTGCCAGTAGTACAGGGGAGTTTGGTCAGCCCCAGCATTTT.